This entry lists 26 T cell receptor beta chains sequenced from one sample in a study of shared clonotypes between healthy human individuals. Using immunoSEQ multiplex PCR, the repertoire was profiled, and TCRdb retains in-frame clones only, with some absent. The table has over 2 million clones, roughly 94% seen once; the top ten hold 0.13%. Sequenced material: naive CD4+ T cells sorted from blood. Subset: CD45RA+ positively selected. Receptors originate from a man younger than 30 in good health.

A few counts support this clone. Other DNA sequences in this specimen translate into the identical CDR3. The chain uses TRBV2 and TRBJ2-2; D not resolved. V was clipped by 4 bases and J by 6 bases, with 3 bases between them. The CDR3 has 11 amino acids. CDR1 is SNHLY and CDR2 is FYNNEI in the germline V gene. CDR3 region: CASSVAGELFF. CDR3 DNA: TGTGCCAGCAGTGTAGCCGGGGAGCTGTTTTTT.

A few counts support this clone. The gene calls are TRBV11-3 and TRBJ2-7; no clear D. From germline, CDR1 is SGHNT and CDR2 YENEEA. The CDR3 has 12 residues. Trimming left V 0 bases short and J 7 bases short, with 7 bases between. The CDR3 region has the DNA TGTGCCAGCAGCTTAGATAGTGAGGAGCAGTACTTC. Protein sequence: CASSLDSEEQYF.

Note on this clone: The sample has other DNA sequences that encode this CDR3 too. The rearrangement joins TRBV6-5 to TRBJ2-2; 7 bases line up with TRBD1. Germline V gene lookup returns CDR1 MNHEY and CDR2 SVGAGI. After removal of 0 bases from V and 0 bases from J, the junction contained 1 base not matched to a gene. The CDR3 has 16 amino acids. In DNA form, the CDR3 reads TGTGCCAGCAGTTACTCGACAGGGTCGAACACCGGGGAGCTGTTTTTT. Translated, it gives CASSYSTGSNTGELFF.

The CDR3 sequence is CASSQEAVMNTEAFF. DNA for the CDR3: TGCGCCAGCAGCCAAGAAGCGGTGATGAACACTGAAGCTTTCTTT. This rearrangement joins TRBV4-3 to TRBJ1-1; D unresolved. Germline V CDR1 and CDR2: LGHNA, YSLEER. Trimming took off 0 bases at V and 0 bases at J, with 8 bases between the two ends. CDR3 size: 15 residues.

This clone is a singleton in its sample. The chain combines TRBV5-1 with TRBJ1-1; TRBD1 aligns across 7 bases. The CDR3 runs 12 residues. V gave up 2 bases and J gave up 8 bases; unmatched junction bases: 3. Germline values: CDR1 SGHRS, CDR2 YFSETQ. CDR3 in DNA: TGCGCCAGCAGCTTCACACAGGGGGAAGCTTTCTTT. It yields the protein CASSFTQGEAFF.

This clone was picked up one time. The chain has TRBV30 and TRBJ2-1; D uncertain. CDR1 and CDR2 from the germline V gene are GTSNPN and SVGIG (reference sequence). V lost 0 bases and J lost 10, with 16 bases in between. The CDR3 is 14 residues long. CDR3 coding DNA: TGTGCCTGGAGTGTACGGCGCCCCAGCCCAGAGCAGTTCTTC. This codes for CAWSVRRPSPEQFF.

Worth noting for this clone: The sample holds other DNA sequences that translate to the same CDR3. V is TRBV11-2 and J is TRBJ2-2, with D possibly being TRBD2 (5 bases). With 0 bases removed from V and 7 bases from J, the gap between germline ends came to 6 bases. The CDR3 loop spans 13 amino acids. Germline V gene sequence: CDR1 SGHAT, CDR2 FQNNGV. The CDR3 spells CASSLDRGGELFF. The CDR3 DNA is TGTGCCAGCAGCTTAGATCGGGGCGGGGAGCTGTTTTTT. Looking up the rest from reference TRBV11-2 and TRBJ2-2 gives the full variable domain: EAGVAQSPRYKIIEKRQSVAFWCNPISGHATLYWYQQILGQGPKLLIQFQNNGVVDDSQLPKDRFSAERLKGVDSTLKIQPAKLEDSAVYLCASSLDRGGELFFGEGSRLTVL.

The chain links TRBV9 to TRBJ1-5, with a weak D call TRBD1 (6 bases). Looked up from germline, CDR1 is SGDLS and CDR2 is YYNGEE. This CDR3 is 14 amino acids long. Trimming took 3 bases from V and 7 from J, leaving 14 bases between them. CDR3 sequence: CASSATGAGQPQHF. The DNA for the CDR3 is TGTGCCAGCAGCGCCACGGGGGCTGGACAGCCCCAGCATTTT.

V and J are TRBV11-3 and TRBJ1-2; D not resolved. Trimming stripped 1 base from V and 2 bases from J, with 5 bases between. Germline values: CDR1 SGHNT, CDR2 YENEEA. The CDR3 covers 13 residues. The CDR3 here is CASSLVQNYGYTF. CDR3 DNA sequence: TGTGCCAGCAGCTTAGTACAGAACTATGGCTACACCTTC. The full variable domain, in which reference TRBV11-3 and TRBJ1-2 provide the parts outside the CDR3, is EAGVVQSPRYKIIEKKQPVAFWCNPISGHNTLYWYLQNLGQGPELLIRYENEEAVDDSQLPKDRFSAERLKGVDSTLKIQPAELGDSAVYLCASSLVQNYGYTFGSGTRLTVV.

In DNA, the CDR3 is TGTGCCATCAGGGACAGGAACACTGAAGCTTTCTTT. This codes for CAIRDRNTEAFF. V is TRBV10-3 and J is TRBJ1-1, with D possibly TRBD1 on 6 matching bases. Deletions cut 6 bases from V and 1 base from J, with 6 bases between. The CDR3 length is 12 residues. Germline V lookup: CDR1 ENHRY, CDR2 SYGVKD.

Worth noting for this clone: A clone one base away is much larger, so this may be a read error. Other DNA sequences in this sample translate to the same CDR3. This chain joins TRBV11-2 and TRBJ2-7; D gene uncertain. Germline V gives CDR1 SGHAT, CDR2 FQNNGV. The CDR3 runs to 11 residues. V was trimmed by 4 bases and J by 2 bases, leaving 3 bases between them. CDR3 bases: TGTGCCAGCAGCTCCGCCTACGAGCAGTACTTC. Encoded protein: CASSSAYEQYF.

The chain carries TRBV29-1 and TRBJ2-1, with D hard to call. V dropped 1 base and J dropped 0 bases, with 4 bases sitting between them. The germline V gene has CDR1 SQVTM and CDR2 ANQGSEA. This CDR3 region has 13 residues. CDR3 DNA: TGCAGCGTTGAAGGGGGCTCCTACAATGAGCAGTTCTTC. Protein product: CSVEGGSYNEQFF.

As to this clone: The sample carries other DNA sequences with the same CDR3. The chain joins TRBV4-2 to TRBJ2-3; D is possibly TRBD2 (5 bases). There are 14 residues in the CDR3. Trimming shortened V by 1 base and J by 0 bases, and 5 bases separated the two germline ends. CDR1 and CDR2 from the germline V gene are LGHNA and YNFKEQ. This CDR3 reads CASSQGGSTDTQYF. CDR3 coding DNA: TGTGCCAGCAGCCAAGGAGGGAGCACAGATACGCAGTATTTT.

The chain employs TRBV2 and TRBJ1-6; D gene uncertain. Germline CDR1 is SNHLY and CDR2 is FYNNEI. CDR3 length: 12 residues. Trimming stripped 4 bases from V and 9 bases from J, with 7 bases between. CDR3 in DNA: TGTGCCAGCAGTGCGAACCTTTCACCCCTCCACTTT. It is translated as CASSANLSPLHF.

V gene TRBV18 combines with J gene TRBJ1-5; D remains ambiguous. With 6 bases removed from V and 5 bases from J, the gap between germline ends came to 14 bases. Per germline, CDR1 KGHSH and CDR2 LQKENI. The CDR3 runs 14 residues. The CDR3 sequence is CASSLWAADQPQHF. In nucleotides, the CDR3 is TGTGCCAGCTCGTTATGGGCGGCAGATCAGCCCCAGCATTTT.

Here the CDR3 reads CARKGTGELFF. CDR3 coding DNA: TGCGCCAGGAAAGGTACCGGGGAGCTGTTTTTT. V gene TRBV4-3 combines with J gene TRBJ2-2; D unresolved. Trimming cost V 9 bases and J 5 bases, with 7 bases left between them. The CDR3 contains 11 residues. Germline V gene lookup returns CDR1 LGHNA and CDR2 YSLEER.

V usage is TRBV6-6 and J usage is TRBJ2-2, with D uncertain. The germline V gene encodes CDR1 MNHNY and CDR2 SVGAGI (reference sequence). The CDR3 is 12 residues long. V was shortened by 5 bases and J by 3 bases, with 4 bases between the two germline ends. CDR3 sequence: CASSTHTGELFF. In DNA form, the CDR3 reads TGTGCCAGCAGTACCCACACCGGGGAGCTGTTTTTT.

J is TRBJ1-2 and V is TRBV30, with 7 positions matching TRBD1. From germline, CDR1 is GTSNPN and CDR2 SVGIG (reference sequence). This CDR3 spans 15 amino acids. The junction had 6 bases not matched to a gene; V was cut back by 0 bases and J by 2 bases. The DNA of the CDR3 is TGTGCCTGGAGTGTCCAGAAACAGGGGAACTATGGCTACACCTTC. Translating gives CAWSVQKQGNYGYTF.

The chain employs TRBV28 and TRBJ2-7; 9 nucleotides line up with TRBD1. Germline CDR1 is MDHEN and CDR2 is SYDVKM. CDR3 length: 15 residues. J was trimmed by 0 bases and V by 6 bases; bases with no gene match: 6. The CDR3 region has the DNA TGTGCCAGCAGCCGCGGGACAGGGTACTCCTACGAGCAGTACTTC. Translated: CASSRGTGYSYEQYF.

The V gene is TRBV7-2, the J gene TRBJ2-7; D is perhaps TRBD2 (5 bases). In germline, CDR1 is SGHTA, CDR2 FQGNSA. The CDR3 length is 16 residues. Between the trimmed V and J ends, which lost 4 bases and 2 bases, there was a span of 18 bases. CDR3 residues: CASSSEARPPAYEQYF. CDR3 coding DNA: TGTGCCAGCAGCTCGGAGGCCAGGCCCCCAGCCTACGAGCAGTACTTC.

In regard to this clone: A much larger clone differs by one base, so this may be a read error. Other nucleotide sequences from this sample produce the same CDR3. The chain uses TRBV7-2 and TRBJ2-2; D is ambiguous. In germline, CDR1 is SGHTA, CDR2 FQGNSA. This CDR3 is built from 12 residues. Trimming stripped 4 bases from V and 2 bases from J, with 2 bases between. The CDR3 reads CASSSNTGELFF. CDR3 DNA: TGTGCCAGCAGCTCCAACACCGGGGAGCTGTTTTTT.

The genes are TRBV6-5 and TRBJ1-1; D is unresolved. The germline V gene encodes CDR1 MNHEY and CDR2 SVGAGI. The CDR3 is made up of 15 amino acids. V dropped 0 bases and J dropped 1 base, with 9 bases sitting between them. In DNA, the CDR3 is TGTGCCAGCAGTTACTCGATTAGCAAGAACACTGAAGCTTTCTTT. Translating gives CASSYSISKNTEAFF.

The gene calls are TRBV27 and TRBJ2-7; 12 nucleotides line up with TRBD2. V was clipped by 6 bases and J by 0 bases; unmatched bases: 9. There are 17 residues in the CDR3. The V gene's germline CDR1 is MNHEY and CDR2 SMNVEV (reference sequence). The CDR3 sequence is CASSWTSGTSFSYEQYF. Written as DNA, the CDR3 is TGTGCCAGCAGCTGGACTAGCGGGACCTCATTCTCCTACGAGCAGTACTTC.

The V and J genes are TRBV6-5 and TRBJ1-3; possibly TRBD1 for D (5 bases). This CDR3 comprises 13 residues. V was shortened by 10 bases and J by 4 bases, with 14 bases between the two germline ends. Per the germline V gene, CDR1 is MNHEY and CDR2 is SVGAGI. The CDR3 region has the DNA TGTGCCACCGGGCAGGGTATCGGAAACACCATATATTTT. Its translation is CATGQGIGNTIYF.

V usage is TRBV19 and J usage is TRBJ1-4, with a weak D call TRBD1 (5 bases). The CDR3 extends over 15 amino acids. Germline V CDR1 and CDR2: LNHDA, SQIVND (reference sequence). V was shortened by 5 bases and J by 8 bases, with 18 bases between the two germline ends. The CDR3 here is CASSSGRRGNEKLFF. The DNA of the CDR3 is TGTGCCAGTAGTTCCGGCAGAAGGGGTAACGAAAAACTGTTTTTT.

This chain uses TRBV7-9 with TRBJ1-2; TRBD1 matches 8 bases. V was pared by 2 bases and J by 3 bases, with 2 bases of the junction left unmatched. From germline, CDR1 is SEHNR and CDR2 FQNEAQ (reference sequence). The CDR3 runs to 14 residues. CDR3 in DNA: TGTGCCAGCAGCTTAACAGGGGGGGACTATGGCTACACCTTC. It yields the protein CASSLTGGDYGYTF.